This T cell receptor (beta chain) was identified during a study of siplizumab effects on memory and regulatory T cells. Study conclusions and caveats: Unstimulated subsets captured only a minor fraction of alloreactive clones. Naive or memory phenotype was unassignable for roughly 75-95% of proliferating CD4+ or CD8+ clones. Naive T cells appeared more varied than memory cells and looked like key alloresponse contributors.

Roughly 10^5 TCR templates underwent assay in each sample. Using immunoSEQ multiplex PCR, the repertoire was profiled, and TCRdb retains in-frame clones only, with some absent. Counted here are around 100,000 clones, 94% occurring once; the ten biggest clones make up 0.3%. CDR1 is MGHDK and CDR2 is SYGVNS in the germline V gene. The V segment lost 6 bases and the J segment 7 bases; nucleotides outside the gene matches: 7. This CDR3 has 14 residues. A remark on this clone: Antigen unknown.

The sample comprised non-Treg CD4+ T cells sorted from blood. This chain connects TRBV25-1 to TRBJ1-4, with 8 bases aligning to TRBD1. The clonotype comes from a human donor in good health. The CDR3 loop reads CASRLGTGGEKLFF. In DNA, the CDR3 is TGTGCCAGCAGACTTGGAACAGGGGGTGAAAAACTGTTTTTT. The variable domain in full, completed from reference TRBV25-1 and TRBJ1-4, reads EADIYQTPRYLVIGTGKKITLECSQTMGHDKMYWYQQDPGMELHLIHYSYGVNSTEKGDLSSESTVSRIRTEHFPLTLESARPSHTSQYLCASRLGTGGEKLFFGSGTQLSVL.